Presented here are 15 T cell receptor beta chains from one specimen sequenced in a study of shared clonotypes between healthy human individuals. Clones were read by immunoSEQ multiplex PCR, and TCRdb kept only the in-frame ones, dropping some. The sample lists about 460,000 clones, roughly 80% occurring once. Material: PBMCs. All receptors derive from a woman between 35 and 50 years old in good health. Some clones in this sample may be carry-over from other donors' samples.

The chain uses TRBV6-1 and TRBJ1-5; 7 bases fit TRBD1. J was trimmed by 7 bases and V by 4 bases; bases with no gene match: 7. Germline-derived CDR1 and CDR2 are MNHNS and SASEGT. This CDR3 region has 14 residues. CDR3: CASSVQGRGQPQHF. The DNA for the CDR3 is TGTGCCAGCAGTGTACAGGGGCGCGGACAGCCCCAGCATTTT.

This clone has only a few counts. This chain links TRBV5-4 with TRBJ2-7, with 7 bases matching TRBD2. CDR1 is SGHNT and CDR2 is YYREEE in the germline V gene (reference sequence). The CDR3 is 14 amino acids. V dropped 3 bases and J dropped 5; count of bases not matched to a gene: 8. CDR3 sequence reads: CASSSTSDGNEQYF. DNA of the CDR3: TGTGCCAGCAGCTCAACTAGCGATGGTAACGAGCAGTACTTC.

The chain is built from TRBV18 and TRBJ2-1; no firm D call. V was pared by 4 bases and J by 2 bases, with 12 bases between. Germline V gives CDR1 KGHSH, CDR2 LQKENI. The CDR3 loop spans 15 amino acids. This CDR3 reads CASSLTTFPYNEQFF. For the CDR3, the DNA is TGTGCCAGCTCACTTACAACTTTTCCCTACAATGAGCAGTTCTTC.

The chain employs TRBV2 and TRBJ2-5; D is unclear. Trimming left V 6 bases short and J 5 bases short, with 13 bases between. The CDR3 covers 13 residues. Germline-derived CDR1 and CDR2 are SNHLY and FYNNEI. The CDR3 spells CASRQELGETQYF. The CDR3 DNA sequence: TGTGCCAGCAGGCAGGAATTGGGTGAGACCCAGTACTTC.

In DNA form, the CDR3 reads TGTGCCAGCAGCGAAGGGGCAGGGGGCTACGAGCAGTACTTC. Translated: CASSEGAGGYEQYF. The chain has TRBV7-3 and TRBJ2-7; TRBD1 agrees at 7 bases. Unmatched junction bases numbered 7, after V lost 5 bases and J lost 3 bases. There are 14 residues in the CDR3. Germline loops: CDR1 SGHTA, CDR2 FQGTGA. Based on the CDR3 plus reference TRBV7-3 and TRBJ2-7, the full variable domain is GAGVSQTPSNKVTEKGKYVELRCDPISGHTALYWYRQSLGQGPEFLIYFQGTGAADDSGLPNDRFFAVRPEGSVSTLKIQRTERGDSAVYLCASSEGAGGYEQYFGPGTRLTVT.

This clone has only one observation. The same CDR3 also results from other DNA sequences found in this sample. This rearrangement joins TRBV7-3 to TRBJ2-1; no clear D gene. Germline loops: CDR1 SGHTA, CDR2 FQGTGA. CDR3 length: 14 residues. V was shortened by 2 bases and J by 0 bases, with 5 bases between the two germline ends. In DNA form, the CDR3 reads TGTGCCAGCAGCTTATCGGCCTCCTACAATGAGCAGTTCTTC. Protein: CASSLSASYNEQFF. The variable domain in full, with the rest retrieved from reference TRBV7-3 and TRBJ2-1, is GAGVSQTPSNKVTEKGKYVELRCDPISGHTALYWYRQSLGQGPEFLIYFQGTGAADDSGLPNDRFFAVRPEGSVSTLKIQRTERGDSAVYLCASSLSASYNEQFFGPGTRLTVL.

V usage is TRBV7-8 and J usage is TRBJ2-7; no reliable D call. The ends were cut back, 5 bases at V and 2 bases at J, with 7 bases in the middle. The length of the CDR3 is 12 residues. Germline V CDR1 and CDR2: SGHVS, FQNEAQ. Written as DNA, the CDR3 is TGTGCCAGCAGCCCCTACACCTACGAGCAGTACTTC. This sequence encodes CASSPYTYEQYF.

The rearrangement uses TRBV4-3 and TRBJ1-2, with 7 positions matching TRBD1. Germline V gene sequence: CDR1 LGHNA, CDR2 YSLEER. The trim removed 0 bases at V and 8 bases at J, leaving 15 bases unmatched. The CDR3 is 17 residues long. The DNA for the CDR3 is TGCGCCAGCAGCCAAGATCGTGGGGTGAGACAGGGTTGGGGCTACACCTTC. Its translation is CASSQDRGVRQGWGYTF.

This clone was counted ten times or more. Other DNA sequences of this sample code for an identical CDR3. The chain joins TRBV6-6 to TRBJ1-5, with no clear D. The germline V gene has CDR1 MNHNY and CDR2 SVGAGI (reference sequence). The length of the CDR3 is 15 residues. Trimming took off 0 bases at V and 4 bases at J, with 10 bases between the two ends. CDR3 DNA: TGTGCCAGCAGTTACTCGAGCAGTCCAAATCAGCCCCAGCATTTT. Translating it yields CASSYSSSPNQPQHF.

The CDR3 sequence is CASSFRGPYGYTF. DNA of the CDR3: TGTGCCAGCAGTTTCCGCGGTCCTTATGGCTACACCTTC. The chain links TRBV28 to TRBJ1-2; D gene uncertain. Trimming took 3 bases from V and 5 from J, leaving 10 bases between them. Per the germline V gene, CDR1 is MDHEN and CDR2 is SYDVKM. This CDR3 is 13 amino acids long.

V and J are TRBV28 and TRBJ2-3, with 8 nucleotides matching TRBD2. CDR1 is MDHEN and CDR2 is SYDVKM in the germline V gene. V was pared by 10 bases and J by 3 bases, with 6 bases of the junction left unmatched. The CDR3 length is 13 residues. Written as DNA, the CDR3 is TGTGCCACCAAACTAGCGGAGACAGATACGCAGTATTTT. Residues: CATKLAETDTQYF.

CDR3 DNA sequence: TGTGCCAGCAGTTTCCCGGCCGGGGCCGGGGAGCTGTTTTTT. Protein product: CASSFPAGAGELFF. The chain recombines TRBV28 with TRBJ2-2; D is perhaps TRBD2 (5 bases). Trimming stripped 3 bases from V and 6 bases from J, with 11 bases between. The CDR3 has 14 amino acids. CDR1 is MDHEN and CDR2 is SYDVKM in the germline V gene.

Points on this clone: Here the CDR3 omits its conserved ending phenylalanine or tryptophan, so a read error is the likely source. The chain uses TRBV28 and TRBJ2-2; 10 bases map to TRBD1. J was trimmed by 2 bases and V by 7 bases; bases with no gene match: 10. CDR3 length: 17 amino acids. Germline lookup yields CDR1 MDHEN and CDR2 SYDVKM. CDR3 DNA sequence: TGTGCCAGCAATTCCGTGGGACAGGGGTTTAACACCGGGGAGCTGTTTCTT. This codes for CASNSVGQGFNTGELFL.

V and J are TRBV4-1 and TRBJ2-2; 8 nucleotides agree with TRBD2. The CDR3 is 14 amino acids. In germline, CDR1 is MGHRA, CDR2 YSYEKL. V dropped 8 bases and J dropped 5; count of bases not matched to a gene: 7. The CDR3 here is CASRRGVLTGELFF. In DNA, the CDR3 is TGCGCCAGCCGGCGGGGGGTCTTGACCGGGGAGCTGTTTTTT.

As concerns this clone: A read error may account for a junction end that differs from germline. J is TRBJ2-1 and V is TRBV18; D remains unclear. This CDR3 contains 13 residues. Germline CDR1 reads KGHSH; CDR2 reads LQKENI. The CDR3 nucleotides read TGTGCCAGCTCGAGGCTGTCCTCCAATGAGCAGTTCTTC. This sequence encodes CASSRLSSNEQFF.